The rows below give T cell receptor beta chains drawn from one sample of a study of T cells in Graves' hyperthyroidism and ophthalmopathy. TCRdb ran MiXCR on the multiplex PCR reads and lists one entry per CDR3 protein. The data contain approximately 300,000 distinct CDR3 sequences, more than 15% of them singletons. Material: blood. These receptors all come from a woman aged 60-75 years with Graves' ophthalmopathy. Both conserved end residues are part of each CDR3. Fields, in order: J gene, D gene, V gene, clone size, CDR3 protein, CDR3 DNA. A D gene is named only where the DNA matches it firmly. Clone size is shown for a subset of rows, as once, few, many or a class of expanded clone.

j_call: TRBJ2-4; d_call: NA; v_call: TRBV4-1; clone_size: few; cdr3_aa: CASSQDLGQKNIQYF; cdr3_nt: TGCGCCAGCAGCCAAGATCTAGGACAGAAAAACATTCAGTACTTC
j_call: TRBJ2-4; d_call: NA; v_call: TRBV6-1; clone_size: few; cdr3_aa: CASTLTGLGGENIQYF; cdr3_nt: TGTGCCAGCACTCTTACAGGTTTAGGGGGGGAAAACATTCAGTACTTC
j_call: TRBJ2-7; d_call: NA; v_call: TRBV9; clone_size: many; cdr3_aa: CASSPNLGHRYEQYF; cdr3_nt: TGTGCCAGCAGCCCGAATCTCGGACACCGCTACGAGCAGTACTTC
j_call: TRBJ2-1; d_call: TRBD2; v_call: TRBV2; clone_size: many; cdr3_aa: CASNPIAGGYNEQFF; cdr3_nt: TGTGCCAGCAACCCCATAGCGGGAGGGTACAATGAGCAGTTCTTC
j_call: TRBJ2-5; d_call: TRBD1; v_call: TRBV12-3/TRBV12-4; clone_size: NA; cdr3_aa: CASSRTGGAIGETQYF; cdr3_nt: TGTGCCAGCAGCCGGACAGGGGGCGCAATAGGAGAGACCCAGTACTTC
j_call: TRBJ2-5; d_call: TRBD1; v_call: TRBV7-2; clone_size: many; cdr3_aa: CASSTGTGGLETQYF; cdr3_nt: TGTGCCAGCAGTACCGGGACAGGGGGCCTCGAGACCCAGTACTTC
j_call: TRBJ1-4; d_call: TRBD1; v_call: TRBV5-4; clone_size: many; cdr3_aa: CASSLGGQGPNEKLFF; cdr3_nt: TGTGCCAGCAGCTTGGGGGGACAGGGTCCTAATGAAAAACTGTTTTTT
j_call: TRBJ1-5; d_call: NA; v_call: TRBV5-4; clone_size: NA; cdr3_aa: CASSSGQEDQPQHF; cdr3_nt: TGTGCCAGCAGCTCGGGGCAGGAAGATCAGCCCCAGCATTTT
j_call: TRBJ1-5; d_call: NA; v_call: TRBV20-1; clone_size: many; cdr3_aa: CSARSDSNPSNQPQHF; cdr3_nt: TGCAGTGCTAGATCGGACAGCAACCCTAGCAATCAGCCCCAGCATTTT
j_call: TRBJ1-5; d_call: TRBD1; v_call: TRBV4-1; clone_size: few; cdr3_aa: CASSHPDRGNQPQHF; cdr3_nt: TGCGCCAGCAGCCACCCGGACAGGGGAAATCAGCCCCAGCATTTT
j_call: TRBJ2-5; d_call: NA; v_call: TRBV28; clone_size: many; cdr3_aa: CASSSLEYMKTQYF; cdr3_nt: TGTGCCAGCAGCTCCCTCGAGTATATGAAGACCCAGTACTTC
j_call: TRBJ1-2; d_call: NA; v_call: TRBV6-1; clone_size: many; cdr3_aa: CAASPNYGYTF; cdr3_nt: TGTGCCGCCAGTCCTAACTATGGCTACACCTTC
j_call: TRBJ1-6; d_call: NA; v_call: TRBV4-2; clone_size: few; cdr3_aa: CASSQGGGNYNSPLHF; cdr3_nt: TGTGCCAGCAGCCAAGGGGGGGGCAACTATAATTCACCCCTCCACTTT
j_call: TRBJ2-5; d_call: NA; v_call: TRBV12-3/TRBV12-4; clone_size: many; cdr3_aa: CASSLQGRETQYF; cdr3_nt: TGTGCCAGCAGTCTCCAGGGTCGGGAGACCCAGTACTTC
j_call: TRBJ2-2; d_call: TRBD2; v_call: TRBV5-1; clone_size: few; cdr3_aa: CASSGGLAGADTGELFF; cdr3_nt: TGCGCCAGCAGCGGGGGACTAGCGGGGGCCGACACCGGGGAGCTGTTTTTT
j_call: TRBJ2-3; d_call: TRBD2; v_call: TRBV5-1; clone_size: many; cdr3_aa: CASSYWDYTTDTQYF; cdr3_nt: TGCGCCAGCAGCTATTGGGACTACACCACAGATACGCAGTATTTT
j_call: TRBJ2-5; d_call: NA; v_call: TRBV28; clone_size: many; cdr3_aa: CASSFPGQETQYF; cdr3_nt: TGTGCCAGCAGTTTCCCTGGCCAAGAGACCCAGTACTTC
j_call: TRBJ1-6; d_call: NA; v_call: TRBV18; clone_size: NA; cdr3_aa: CASSPMLQGSSYNSPLHF; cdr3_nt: TGTGCCAGCTCACCAATGTTGCAGGGGAGCTCCTATAATTCACCCCTCCACTTT
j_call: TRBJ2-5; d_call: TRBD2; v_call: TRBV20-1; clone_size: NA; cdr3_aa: CSARPGLVSTRTQYF; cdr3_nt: TGCAGTGCCCGACCGGGACTAGTTAGTACCCGGACCCAGTACTTC
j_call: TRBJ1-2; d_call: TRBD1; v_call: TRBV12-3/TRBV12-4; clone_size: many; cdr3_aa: CASRGQGYGYTF; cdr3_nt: TGTGCCAGCAGGGGACAGGGTTATGGCTACACCTTC
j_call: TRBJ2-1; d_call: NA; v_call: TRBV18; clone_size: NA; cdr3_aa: CASSPMGGQYNEQFF; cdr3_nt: TGTGCCAGCTCCCCCATGGGGGGACAGTACAATGAGCAGTTCTTC
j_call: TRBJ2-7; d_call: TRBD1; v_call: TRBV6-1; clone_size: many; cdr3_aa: CASTRTGDSRDNEQYF; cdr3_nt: TGTGCCAGCACCCGAACCGGGGACAGTCGGGACAACGAGCAGTACTTC
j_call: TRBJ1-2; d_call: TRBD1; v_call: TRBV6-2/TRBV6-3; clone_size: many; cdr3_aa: CASRTYGTENGYTF; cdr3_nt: TGTGCCAGCAGGACATACGGGACAGAGAATGGCTACACCTTC
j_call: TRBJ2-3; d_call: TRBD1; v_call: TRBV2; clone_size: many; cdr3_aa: CASRGTYRDSLISSTDTQYF; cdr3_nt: TGTGCCAGCAGGGGTACCTATCGGGACAGCCTAATCTCTAGCACAGATACGCAGTATTTT
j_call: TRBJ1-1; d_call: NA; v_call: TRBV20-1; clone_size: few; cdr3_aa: CSGPSGGQGLGTEAFF; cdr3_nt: TGCAGTGGCCCTTCCGGGGGGCAGGGCTTAGGGACTGAAGCTTTCTTT
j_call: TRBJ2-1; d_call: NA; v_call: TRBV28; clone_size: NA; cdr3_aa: CASIQQGPKSNEQFF; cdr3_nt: TGTGCCAGCATCCAACAGGGCCCCAAGTCCAATGAGCAGTTCTTC
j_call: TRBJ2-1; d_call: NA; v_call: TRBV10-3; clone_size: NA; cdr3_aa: CAIRDGAGDNEQFF; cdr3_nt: TGTGCCATCAGGGATGGGGCAGGGGACAATGAGCAGTTCTTC
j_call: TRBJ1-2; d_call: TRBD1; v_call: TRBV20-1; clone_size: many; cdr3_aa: CSAPGDRGLNYGYTF; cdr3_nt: TGCAGTGCCCCGGGCGACAGGGGTCTTAACTATGGCTACACCTTC
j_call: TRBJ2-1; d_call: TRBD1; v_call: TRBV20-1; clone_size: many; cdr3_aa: CSAAGGGGPYNEQFF; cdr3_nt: TGCAGTGCTGCAGGGGGTGGCGGTCCCTACAATGAGCAGTTCTTC
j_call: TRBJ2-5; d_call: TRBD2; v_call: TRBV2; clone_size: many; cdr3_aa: CASIRLAGHQETQYF; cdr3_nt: TGTGCCAGCATCAGACTAGCGGGACACCAAGAGACCCAGTACTTC
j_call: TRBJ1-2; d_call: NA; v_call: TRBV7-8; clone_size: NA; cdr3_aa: CASSTQEGRIIYGYTF; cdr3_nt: TGTGCCAGCAGCACCCAAGAAGGCAGGATCATATATGGCTACACCTTC
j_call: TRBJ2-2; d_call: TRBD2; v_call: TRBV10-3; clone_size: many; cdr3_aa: CAISLGLAGGPGTGELFF; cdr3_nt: TGTGCCATCAGTCTCGGACTAGCGGGAGGGCCCGGCACCGGGGAGCTGTTTTTT
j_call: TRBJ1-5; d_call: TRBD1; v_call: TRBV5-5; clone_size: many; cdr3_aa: CASSLLTGGHNQPQHF; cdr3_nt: TGTGCCAGCAGCTTACTAACAGGGGGCCACAATCAGCCCCAGCATTTT
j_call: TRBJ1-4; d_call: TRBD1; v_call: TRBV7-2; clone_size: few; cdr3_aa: CASSQKTGFREKLFF; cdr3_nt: TGTGCCAGCAGCCAAAAGACAGGGTTTAGGGAAAAACTGTTTTTT
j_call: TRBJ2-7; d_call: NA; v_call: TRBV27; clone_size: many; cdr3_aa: CASSSVGGPYEQYF; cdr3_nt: TGTGCCAGCAGTTCCGTAGGGGGACCCTACGAGCAGTACTTC
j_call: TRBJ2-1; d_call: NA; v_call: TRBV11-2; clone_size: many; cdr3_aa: CASSLRTAYEQFF; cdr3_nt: TGTGCCAGCAGCTTACGGACAGCTTATGAGCAGTTCTTC
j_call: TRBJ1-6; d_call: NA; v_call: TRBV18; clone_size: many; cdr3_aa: CASSPDSHNSPLHF; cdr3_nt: TGTGCCAGCTCACCGGACAGTCATAATTCACCCCTCCACTTT
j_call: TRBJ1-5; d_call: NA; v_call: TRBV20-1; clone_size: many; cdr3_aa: CSARGQVDQPQHF; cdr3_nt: TGCAGTGCTAGAGGCCAGGTTGATCAGCCCCAGCATTTT
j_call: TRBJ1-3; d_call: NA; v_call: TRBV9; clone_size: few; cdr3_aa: CASSVEGVSGNTIYF; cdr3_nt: TGTGCCAGCAGCGTAGAAGGAGTTTCTGGAAACACCATATATTTT
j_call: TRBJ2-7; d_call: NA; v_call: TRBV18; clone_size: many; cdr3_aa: CASSPSVSVVQSPSYEQYF; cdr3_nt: TGTGCCAGCTCACCGTCAGTGTCAGTTGTCCAGAGCCCCTCCTACGAGCAGTACTTC
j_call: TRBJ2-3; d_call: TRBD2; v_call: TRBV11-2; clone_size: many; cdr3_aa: CASSLVTGGVQDTQYF; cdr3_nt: TGTGCCAGCAGCTTAGTGACCGGGGGGGTGCAAGATACGCAGTATTTT
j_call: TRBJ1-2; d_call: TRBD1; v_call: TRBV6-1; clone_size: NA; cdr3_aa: CASSKDRSQGAGGYTF; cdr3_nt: TGTGCCAGCAGTAAAGACAGGTCACAGGGGGCTGGTGGCTACACCTTC
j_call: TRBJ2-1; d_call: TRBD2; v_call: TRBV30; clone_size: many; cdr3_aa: CAWSIERGNNEQFF; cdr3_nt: TGTGCCTGGAGTATTGAGCGGGGAAACAATGAGCAGTTCTTC
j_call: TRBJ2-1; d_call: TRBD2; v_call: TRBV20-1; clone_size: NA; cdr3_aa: CSARGTSGTRNEQFF; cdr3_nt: TGCAGTGCTAGGGGGACTAGCGGGACACGCAATGAGCAGTTCTTC
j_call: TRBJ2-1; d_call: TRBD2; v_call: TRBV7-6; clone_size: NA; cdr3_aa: CASSLEDSGAFYNEQFF; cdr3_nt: TGTGCCAGCAGCTTAGAGGATAGCGGGGCCTTCTACAATGAGCAGTTCTTC
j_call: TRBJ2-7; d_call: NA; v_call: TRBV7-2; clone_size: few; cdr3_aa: CASSMDGSYEQYF; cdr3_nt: TGTGCCAGCAGCATGGACGGATCCTACGAGCAGTACTTC
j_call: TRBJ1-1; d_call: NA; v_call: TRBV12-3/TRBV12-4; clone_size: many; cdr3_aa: CASSFGGNTEAFF; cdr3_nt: TGTGCCAGCAGTTTCGGGGGAAACACTGAAGCTTTCTTT
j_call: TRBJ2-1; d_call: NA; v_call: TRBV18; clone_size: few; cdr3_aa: CASSTGSSSYNEQFF; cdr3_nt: TGTGCCAGCTCAACCGGGTCCAGCTCCTACAATGAGCAGTTCTTC
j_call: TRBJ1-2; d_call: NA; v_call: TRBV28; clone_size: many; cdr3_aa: CASSLSQGSYGYTF; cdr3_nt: TGTGCCAGCAGTCTATCACAGGGATCCTATGGCTACACCTTC
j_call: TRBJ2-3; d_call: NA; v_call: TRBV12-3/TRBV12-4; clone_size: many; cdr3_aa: CASSLSWEADTQYF; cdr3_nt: TGTGCCAGCAGCCTTAGTTGGGAGGCAGATACGCAGTATTTT